This T cell receptor (beta chain) is drawn from a study of shared clonotypes between healthy human individuals. Sequencing used immunoSEQ multiplex PCR; TCRdb keeps in-frame clones, though not all of them. The sample shows around 2.5 million clones, 93% of them seen only once. None of the donors, who were healthy HIV-negative adults, had recently had acute infections or vaccinations. Note on this clone: Its antigen is not identified.

Trimming shortened V by 4 bases and J by 1 base, and 12 bases separated the two germline ends. Germline CDR1 SGHRS, CDR2 YFSETQ. The CDR3 consists of 14 residues. Findings of the study overall: Clonotype sharing among donors was thought likely to change with sequencing depth.

The receptor's source is a man younger than 35 in good health. Some clones in this sample may be carry-over from other donors' samples. Sequencing used naive CD4+ T cells from PBMCs. Indicated subset: CD45RA+ positively selected. The rearrangement joins TRBV5-1 to TRBJ2-7; D is undetermined. The CDR3 nucleotides read TGCGCCAGCAGCCCCCGCACGCTATCCTACGAGCAGTACTTC. Its translation is CASSPRTLSYEQYF.